This entry concerns a single T cell receptor beta chain. Its antigen is undetermined. Some clones are missing from TCRdb's copy, which holds only in-frame ones; the method was immunoSEQ multiplex PCR. The sample holds about 6,100 clones, over 70% seen once. The data derive from a study of OX40 agonist ivuxolimab in advanced cancers. Study outcomes and limitations: With doses of 0.1 to 3.0 mg/kg, CD4+ and CD8+ blood T cells had undergone clonal expansion by week 6. Expanded clones tended on average to be more numerous among CD8+ T cells than CD4+. Among patients with partial responses at 0.1-3.0 mg/kg, clonal expansion was among the lowest.

Autoimmune disease history or systemic immunosuppression excluded patients. The TCR comes from an adult with an advanced solid tumor such as melanoma, head and neck, liver or kidney cancer. The source material was CD4+ or CD8+ T cells sorted from blood, sampled in a trial of the OX40 agonist ivuxolimab.

CDR3 sequence (DNA): TGTGCCAGCAGTTCCGACAGCTATGGCTACACCTTC. Translated: CASSSDSYGYTF. The chain links TRBV5-5 to TRBJ1-2; maybe TRBD1 (5 bases). The CDR3 consists of 12 residues. V lost 5 bases and J lost 4, with 9 bases in between. Germline CDR1 is SGHKS and CDR2 is YYEKEE (reference sequence).